This T cell receptor beta chain was retrieved from a study of identical twins. TCRdb ran MiXCR on the 5' RACE reads and lists one entry per CDR3 protein. The table includes 350,000 to 450,000 distinct CDR3 sequences, around 20% detected once. V was pared by 4 bases and J by 6 bases, with 4 bases of the junction left unmatched. The CDR3 runs to 13 residues. Germline V CDR1 and CDR2: LGHNA, YSLEER. The chain is built from TRBV4-3 and TRBJ2-7; 9 nucleotides agree with TRBD1. The specimen was naive T cells sorted from blood. The clonotype comes from a middle-aged man in good health. The CDR3 region is CASSLRTGAEQYF. The CDR3 DNA is TGCGCCAGCAGCCTCCGGACAGGGGCCGAGCAGTACTTC.